This TCR beta chain was sequenced during a study of T cell changes during pregnancy in multiple sclerosis. Trimming cost V 6 bases and J 1 base; bases outside gene matches: 6. The CDR3 is made up of 16 amino acids. Germline V gene lookup returns CDR1 KGHSH and CDR2 LQKENI. TCRdb's copy holds only in-frame clones and misses some; the assay was immunoSEQ multiplex PCR. The top ten hold about 1.8% of the sample, which has 57,000 or so clones, 88% seen once. The gene calls are TRBV18 and TRBJ2-2, with 9 bases aligning to TRBD1. Source: peripheral blood, taken in the first trimester of pregnancy. This clonotype was sampled from a female donor with multiple sclerosis, enrolled in a pregnancy study. The CDR3 DNA is TGTGCCAGCTCCCTCTCGACAGGGGGGAACACCGGGGAGCTGTTTTTT. As protein: CASSLSTGGNTGELFF.